Each of the 20 T cell receptor beta chains below was sequenced from the same sample in a study of blood T cell repertoires in COVID-19. Clones were read by immunoSEQ multiplex PCR, and TCRdb kept only the in-frame ones, dropping some. Of some 180,000 clones detected, around nine tenths appear once; the ten largest clones hold roughly a sixth. Sequenced material: peripheral blood. Source of these receptors: a man aged 50 to 60 with COVID-19, enrolled during active disease.

This chain connects TRBV4-2 to TRBJ2-2; D unresolved. The CDR3 covers 17 residues. From germline, CDR1 is LGHNA and CDR2 YNFKEQ. V was cut by 0 bases and J by 4 bases, with 15 bases left in between. This CDR3 reads CASSQDWSLVPTGELFF. In DNA form, the CDR3 reads TGTGCCAGCAGCCAAGATTGGTCTCTAGTTCCCACCGGGGAGCTGTTTTTT.

The chain combines TRBV9 with TRBJ2-3; the match to TRBD1 covers 10 bases. Germline V gene sequence: CDR1 SGDLS, CDR2 YYNGEE. Trimming removed 5 bases from V and 6 bases from J; junction bases left unmatched: 6. The length of the CDR3 is 14 residues. CDR3 DNA sequence: TGTGCCAGCAGTAGGGACAGGGGATACGATACGCAGTATTTT. Protein product: CASSRDRGYDTQYF.

The gene calls are TRBV3-1 (or the pseudogene TRBV3-2) and TRBJ2-2; 12 nucleotides agree with TRBD2. There are 19 residues in the CDR3. Germline lookup yields CDR1 LGHDT and CDR2 YNNKEL (reference sequence). The V gene end was trimmed by 1 base and the J gene end by 5 bases; junction bases not matched to a gene: 11. This chain's CDR3 is CASSQVGLAGGQETGELFF. The DNA of the CDR3 is TGTGCCAGCAGCCAAGTTGGGCTAGCGGGAGGGCAGGAGACCGGGGAGCTGTTTTTT.

This chain links TRBV6-5 with TRBJ1-1, with D maybe TRBD1 (5 bases). V was trimmed by 4 bases and J by 5 bases, leaving 11 bases between them. CDR1 and CDR2 (germline): MNHEY, SVGAGI. The CDR3 covers 13 residues. The CDR3 loop reads CASSSRRVTEAFF. In DNA form, the CDR3 reads TGTGCCAGCAGTTCTCGCAGGGTAACTGAAGCTTTCTTT.

This chain links TRBV29-1 with TRBJ2-7; 7 bases are shared with TRBD1. The germline gives CDR1 SQVTM, CDR2 ANQGSEA. The CDR3 totals 15 residues. V gave up 5 bases and J gave up 3 bases; unmatched junction bases: 13. CDR3 coding DNA: TGCAGCGTTCGCAAGCAGACAGGGATGCTCTACGAGCAGTACTTC. It specifies CSVRKQTGMLYEQYF.

The rearrangement uses TRBV6-2 or TRBV6-3 and TRBJ2-1; a possible D gene is TRBD2 (5 bases). The V and J ends lost 2 bases and 10 bases respectively, with 18 bases between them. The CDR3 contains 15 residues. The germline V gene encodes CDR1 MNHEY and CDR2 SVGEGT. The CDR3 DNA follows: TGTGCCAGCAGTTACGATCCTTTGGGGAGTGGAGAGCAGTTCTTC. This codes for CASSYDPLGSGEQFF.

V is TRBV5-6 and J is TRBJ1-2; weak D call: TRBD1 (6 bases). CDR3 length: 14 residues. CDR1 SGHDT and CDR2 YYEEEE come from the germline V gene. Trimming left V 0 bases short and J 3 bases short, with 9 bases between. The CDR3 DNA is TGTGCCAGCAGCTTGGTTACAGGGTACTATGGCTACACCTTC. This codes for CASSLVTGYYGYTF.

This clone was counted a single time. This chain links TRBV5-6 with TRBJ1-2, with D tentatively TRBD1 (5 bases). V was cut by 5 bases and J by 7 bases, with 15 bases left in between. Germline V gene data show CDR1 as SGHDT and CDR2 as YYEEEE. CDR3 length equals 13 residues. For the CDR3, the DNA is TGTGCCAGCAGACACGCAGGGATCCTTGGCTACACCTTC. Translation: CASRHAGILGYTF. Full variable domain (missing parts from reference TRBV5-6 and TRBJ1-2): DAGVTQSPTHLIKTRGQQVTLRCSPKSGHDTVSWYQQALGQGPQFIFQYYEEEERQRGNFPDRFSGHQFPNYSSELNVNALLLGDSALYLCASRHAGILGYTFGSGTRLTVV.

The rearrangement uses TRBV27 and TRBJ2-2; 12 nucleotides agree with TRBD2. This CDR3 region has 17 residues. Germline lookup yields CDR1 MNHEY and CDR2 SMNVEV (reference sequence). V trimming: 1 base; J trimming: 7 bases; junction bases outside the gene matches: 7. The CDR3: CASSLFTSGGFVGELFF. The CDR3, as DNA: TGTGCCAGCAGTTTATTCACTAGCGGGGGGTTCGTCGGGGAGCTGTTTTTT.

The CDR3: CASSFPTGVQPQHF. CDR3 DNA: TGTGCCAGCAGTTTTCCGACAGGGGTCCAGCCCCAGCATTTT. The J gene is TRBJ1-5, the V gene TRBV28; 8 bases line up with TRBD1. This CDR3 region has 14 residues. J was trimmed by 7 bases and V by 3 bases; bases with no gene match: 5. Germline CDR1 is MDHEN and CDR2 is SYDVKM.

The V and J genes are TRBV5-1 and TRBJ2-7; a weak D match, TRBD1 (6 bases). V gave up 2 bases and J gave up 4 bases, with 22 bases separating them. Germline-derived CDR1 and CDR2 are SGHRS and YFSETQ. This CDR3 region has 17 residues. Here the CDR3 reads CASSLLRGTKGLYEQYF. CDR3 DNA sequence: TGCGCCAGCAGCTTATTGAGGGGGACGAAGGGTCTATACGAGCAGTACTTC.

The chain employs TRBV7-9 and TRBJ1-2; 7 bases are shared with TRBD1. This CDR3 has 15 amino acids. The V and J ends lost 1 base and 4 bases, in that order; junction bases with no gene match: 6. Germline V CDR1 and CDR2: SEHNR, FQNEAQ (reference sequence). CDR3 sequence: CASSLGQGLSYGYTF. The CDR3, as DNA: TGTGCCAGCAGCTTAGGACAGGGTTTGAGCTATGGCTACACCTTC.

The chain employs TRBV7-9 and TRBJ2-6, with TRBD1 matching 7 bases. V shed 2 bases, J shed 1 base, and the junction held 8 bases outside the gene matches. CDR1 is SEHNR, CDR2 FQNEAQ, per germline (reference sequence). CDR3 length: 18 amino acids. DNA of the CDR3: TGTGCCAGCAGCTTATATCAGGGGGTAGGATCTGGGGCCAACGTCCTGACTTTC. Translated, it gives CASSLYQGVGSGANVLTF.

V usage is TRBV11-2 and J usage is TRBJ2-7, with 11 bases matching TRBD2. The germline gives CDR1 SGHAT, CDR2 FQNNGV. V lost 5 bases, J lost 4 bases, and 16 bases stayed unmatched. The CDR3 contains 18 residues. The CDR3 reads CASSAGGLSGRALYEQYF. The CDR3 DNA follows: TGTGCCAGCAGCGCCGGGGGACTTAGCGGGAGGGCCCTTTACGAGCAGTACTTC.

This clone appeared a single time. V and J are TRBV6-2 or TRBV6-3 and TRBJ1-5; the D is unclear. With 5 bases removed from V and 2 bases from J, the gap between germline ends came to 13 bases. From germline, CDR1 is MNHEY and CDR2 SVGEGT. The CDR3 covers 15 residues. The CDR3 spells CASSHAPVGNQPQHF. Here the CDR3 DNA reads TGTGCCAGCAGTCATGCCCCGGTGGGCAATCAGCCCCAGCATTTT.

The chain has TRBV30 and TRBJ1-2; tentatively, D is TRBD1 (6 bases). From germline, CDR1 is GTSNPN and CDR2 SVGIG (reference sequence). V was clipped by 5 bases and J by 5 bases, with 24 bases between them. The CDR3 contains 16 residues. CDR3 in DNA: TGTGCCTGGGTGGTTTGGCGACCGGGAGGGGGGTATGGCTACACCTTC. It translates to CAWVVWRPGGGYGYTF.

V is TRBV28 and J is TRBJ2-1; D is possibly TRBD1 (6 bases). The germline V and J ends were trimmed by 7 bases and 0 bases, with 13 bases remaining between them. CDR3 length: 15 residues. Germline lookup yields CDR1 MDHEN and CDR2 SYDVKM. CDR3 in DNA: TGTGCCAGCATCGAGGGGGTATACTCCTACAATGAGCAGTTCTTC. This sequence encodes CASIEGVYSYNEQFF.

This rearrangement joins TRBV13 to TRBJ2-7; 10 positions match TRBD1. The trim removed 5 bases at V and 0 bases at J, leaving 13 bases unmatched. Germline CDR1 reads PRHDT; CDR2 reads FYEKMQ (reference sequence). The CDR3 sequence is 18 residues long. The CDR3 here is CASSPSGTGVNSSYEQYF. DNA of the CDR3: TGTGCCAGCAGCCCCTCCGGGACAGGGGTCAACAGCTCCTACGAGCAGTACTTC.

The V gene is TRBV7-8, the J gene TRBJ2-7, with TRBD1 as a possible D gene (6 bases). Germline CDR1 SGHVS, CDR2 FQNEAQ. The CDR3 loop spans 15 amino acids. V gave up 4 bases and J gave up 4 bases, with 17 bases separating them. The DNA for the CDR3 is TGTGCCAGCAGCTCCTCCCCCGGGACACAATACGAGCAGTACTTC. Translated: CASSSSPGTQYEQYF.

V is TRBV12-3 or TRBV12-4 and J is TRBJ1-6; perhaps TRBD1 as D (5 bases). V gave up 10 bases and J gave up 8 bases, with 15 bases separating them. There are 13 residues in the CDR3. The CDR3 region is CATQGGRDSPLHF. DNA for the CDR3: TGTGCCACCCAGGGCGGTCGGGATTCACCCCTCCACTTT.